This T cell receptor beta chain was identified during a study of CD8 T cells in ankylosing spondylitis. For this clonotype: Its antigen remains unknown.

One entry per CDR3 protein, called by TCRdb with MiXCR from the 5' RACE reads. The sample lists some 250,000 distinct CDR3 sequences, roughly a quarter occurring once. Study conclusions and caveats: Reported data indicate significant enrichment of disease-linked clones within matched ankylosing spondylitis synovial fluid. Clones linked to the disease showed a CD8+ phenotype. They occurred at relatively low frequencies in peripheral blood. About 8 highly homologous variants made up a TCR beta motif, and this motif appeared characteristic of ankylosing spondylitis blood.

Looked up from germline, CDR1 is DFQATT and CDR2 is SNEGSKA (reference sequence). V dropped 6 bases and J dropped 3 bases, with 14 bases sitting between them. The CDR3 has 13 residues. Sequencing was carried out using blood, either unsorted or a sorted T cell fraction (not recorded which). The receptor was derived from a male donor with ankylosing spondylitis or in good health (not recorded which). The V and J genes are TRBV20-1 and TRBJ1-1; tentatively, D is TRBD1 (5 bases). The CDR3 DNA is TGCAGTGCCCCGGACACGGTCGACACTGAAGCTTTCTTT. As protein: CSAPDTVDTEAFF.